Below are 4 T cell receptor beta chains sequenced from a single sample in a study of regulatory and conventional T cells in RAG deficiency. The sorted conventional CD4+ T cells were CD25-low and CD127-high, with genomic DNA sequenced. Sequencing was performed with immunoSEQ multiplex PCR; in TCRdb, only in-frame clones are kept and a portion is missing. The profile covers about 50,000 clones, with 85% to 90% appearing a single time and about 0.54% taken by the ten largest. These same data were also listed under a study on regulatory T cells. From that paper: Amplification used 52 TRBV primers and 13 TRBJ primers.

Sequenced input: CD4+ effector T cells sorted from blood. These receptors originate from a human donor in good health.

The chain joins TRBV10-1 to TRBJ2-1; D uncertain. Germline lookup yields CDR1 WNHNN and CDR2 SYGVQD (reference sequence). Trimming removed 2 bases at V and 8 bases at J, with 7 bases between. This CDR3 is built from 12 residues. The DNA of the CDR3 is TGCGCCAGCAGTGAGGGGTCGCATGAGCAGTTCTTC. Its protein product is CASSEGSHEQFF.

The rearrangement uses TRBV15 and TRBJ1-5, with no clear D. Trimming took off 5 bases at V and 4 bases at J, with 12 bases between the two ends. This CDR3 is 14 amino acids long. Germline CDR1 and CDR2: LNHNV and YYDKDF (reference sequence). The CDR3 DNA reads TGTGCCACCAGCCACCCTGGATTGAATCAGCCCCAGCATTTT. Protein: CATSHPGLNQPQHF. The whole variable domain, remainder taken from reference TRBV15 and TRBJ1-5, is DAMVIQNPRYQVTQFGKPVTLSCSQTLNHNVMYWYQQKSSQAPKLLFHYYDKDFNNEADTPDNFQSRRPNTSFCFLDIRSPGLGDTAMYLCATSHPGLNQPQHFGDGTRLSIL.

The V gene is TRBV7-6, the J gene TRBJ2-3; TRBD2 matches 10 bases. CDR1 SGHVS and CDR2 FNYEAQ come from the germline V gene. The trim removed 2 bases at V and 6 bases at J, leaving 8 bases unmatched. The CDR3 is 16 amino acids. The CDR3 region is CASSLSSGLAYDTQYF. CDR3 nucleotide sequence: TGTGCCAGCAGCTTAAGCTCGGGACTAGCGTACGATACGCAGTATTTT.

The gene calls are TRBV6-6 and TRBJ2-7, with D tentatively TRBD1 or TRBD2 (5 bases each). This CDR3 has 13 residues. V gave up 8 bases and J gave up 3 bases, with 14 bases separating them. CDR1 MNHNY and CDR2 SVGAGI come from the germline V gene (reference sequence). CDR3 residues: CASRSGRLYEQYF. The CDR3 DNA follows: TGTGCCAGCCGTTCGGGACGGCTCTACGAGCAGTACTTC.